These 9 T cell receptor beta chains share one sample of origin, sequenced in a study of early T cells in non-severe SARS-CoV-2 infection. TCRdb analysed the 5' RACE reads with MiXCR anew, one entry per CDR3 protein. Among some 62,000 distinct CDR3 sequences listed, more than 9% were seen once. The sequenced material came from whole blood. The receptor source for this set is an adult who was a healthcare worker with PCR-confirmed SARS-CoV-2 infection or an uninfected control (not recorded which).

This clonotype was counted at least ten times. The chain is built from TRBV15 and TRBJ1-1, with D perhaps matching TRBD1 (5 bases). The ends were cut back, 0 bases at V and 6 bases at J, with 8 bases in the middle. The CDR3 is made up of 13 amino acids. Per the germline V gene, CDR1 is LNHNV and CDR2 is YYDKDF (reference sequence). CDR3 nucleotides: TGTGCCACCAGCAGAGATGAAGGGGCTGAAGCTTTCTTT. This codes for CATSRDEGAEAFF.

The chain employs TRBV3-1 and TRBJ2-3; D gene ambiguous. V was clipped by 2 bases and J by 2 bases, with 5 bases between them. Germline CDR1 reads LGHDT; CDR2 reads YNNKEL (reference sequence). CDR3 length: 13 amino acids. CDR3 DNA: TGTGCCAGCAGCCAAATCTCCACAGATACGCAGTATTTT. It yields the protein CASSQISTDTQYF.

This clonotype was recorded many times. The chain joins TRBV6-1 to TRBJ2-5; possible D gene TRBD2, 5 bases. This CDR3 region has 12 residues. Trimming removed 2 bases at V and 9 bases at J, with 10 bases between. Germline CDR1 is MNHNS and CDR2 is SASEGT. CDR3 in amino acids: CASSENFGAQYF. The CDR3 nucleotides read TGTGCCAGCAGTGAAAACTTCGGGGCCCAGTACTTC.

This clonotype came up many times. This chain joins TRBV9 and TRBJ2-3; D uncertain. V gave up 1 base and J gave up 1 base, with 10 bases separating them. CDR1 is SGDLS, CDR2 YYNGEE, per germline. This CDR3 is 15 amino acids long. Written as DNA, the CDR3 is TGTGCCAGCAGCGTATCAAGTGGGGGCACAGATACGCAGTATTTT. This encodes CASSVSSGGTDTQYF.

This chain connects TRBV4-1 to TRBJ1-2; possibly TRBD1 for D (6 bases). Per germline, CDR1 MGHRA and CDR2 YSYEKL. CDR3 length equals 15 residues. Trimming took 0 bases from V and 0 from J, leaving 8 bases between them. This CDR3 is CASSQDRGSNYGYTF. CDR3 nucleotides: TGCGCCAGCAGCCAAGACAGGGGATCTAACTATGGCTACACCTTC.

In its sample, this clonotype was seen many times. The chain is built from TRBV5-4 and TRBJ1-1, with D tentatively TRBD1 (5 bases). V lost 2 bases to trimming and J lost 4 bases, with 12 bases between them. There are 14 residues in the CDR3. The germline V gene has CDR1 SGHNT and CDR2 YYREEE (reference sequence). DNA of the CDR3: TGTGCCAGCAGCTTCGCAGGGACGGGCACTGAAGCTTTCTTT. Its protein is CASSFAGTGTEAFF.

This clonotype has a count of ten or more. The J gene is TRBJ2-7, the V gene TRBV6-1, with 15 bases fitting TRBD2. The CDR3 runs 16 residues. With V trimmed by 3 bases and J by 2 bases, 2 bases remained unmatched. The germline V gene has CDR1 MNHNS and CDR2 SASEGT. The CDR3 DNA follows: TGTGCCAGCAGTGAGGGACTAGCGGGGGGACCCTACGAGCAGTACGTC. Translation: CASSEGLAGGPYEQYV.

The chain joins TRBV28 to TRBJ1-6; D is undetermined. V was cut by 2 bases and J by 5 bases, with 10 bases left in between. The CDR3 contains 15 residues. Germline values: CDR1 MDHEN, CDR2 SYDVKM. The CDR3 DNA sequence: TGTGCCAGCAGTTTAAAGGGCCCCAATAATTCACCCCTCCACTTT. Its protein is CASSLKGPNNSPLHF.

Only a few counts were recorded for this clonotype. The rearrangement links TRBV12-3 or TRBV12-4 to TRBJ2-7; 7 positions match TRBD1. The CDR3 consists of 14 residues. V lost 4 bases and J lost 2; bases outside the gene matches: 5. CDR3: CASSSGQRTYEQYF. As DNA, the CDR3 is TGTGCCAGCAGTTCGGGACAGCGAACCTACGAGCAGTACTTC.